Following are 20 T cell receptor beta chains from one sample sequenced in a study of T cells in tumors after PD-1 blockade. Profiled with immunoSEQ multiplex PCR; TCRdb holds only in-frame clones, not every one. The sample holds approximately 50,000 clones; approximately 80% are singletons and the top ten take around 9.3%. The source was PBMCs, collected before anti-PD-1 therapy. The receptors shown here come from a human donor with advanced basal cell or squamous cell carcinoma (not recorded which).

J is TRBJ2-2 and V is TRBV5-1; maybe TRBD1 (6 bases). The germline V gene encodes CDR1 SGHRS and CDR2 YFSETQ. The CDR3 spans 14 residues. Trimming stripped 4 bases from V and 4 bases from J, with 11 bases between. The CDR3 nucleotides are TGCGCCAGCAGCACCACAGGGCCCACCGGGGAGCTGTTTTTT. Translation gives CASSTTGPTGELFF.

The V gene is TRBV19, the J gene TRBJ2-7; TRBD1 is a possible D gene (5 bases). Germline V CDR1 and CDR2: LNHDA, SQIVND (reference sequence). This CDR3 spans 14 amino acids. V dropped 1 base and J dropped 2 bases, with 9 bases sitting between them. DNA of the CDR3: TGTGCCAGTAGTATAGTGCAGGGCCCCTACGAGCAGTACTTC. Translating it yields CASSIVQGPYEQYF.

This chain links TRBV19 with TRBJ1-4; 9 bases are shared with TRBD1. The V gene end was trimmed by 8 bases and the J gene end by 8 bases; junction bases not matched to a gene: 6. CDR1 and CDR2 (germline): LNHDA, SQIVND (reference sequence). The CDR3 spans 13 residues. CDR3: CASRDRALEKLFF. The DNA for the CDR3 is TGTGCCAGTCGGGACAGGGCTTTAGAAAAACTGTTTTTT.

The V and J genes are TRBV12-3 or TRBV12-4 and TRBJ1-1, with D possibly matching TRBD1 (5 bases). The CDR3 has 13 residues. Trimming took 11 bases from V and 2 from J, leaving 15 bases between them. The CDR3 spells CAGQRQGNTEAFF. The CDR3 DNA follows: TGTGCCGGCCAACGGCAGGGAAACACTGAAGCTTTCTTT.

This clone was counted between two and nine times. The chain uses TRBV7-9 and TRBJ2-7; perhaps TRBD2 as D (6 bases). Germline CDR1 SEHNR, CDR2 FQNEAQ (reference sequence). V lost 2 bases, J lost 3 bases, and 14 bases lay in between. CDR3 length: 15 amino acids. CDR3 in DNA: TGTGCCAGCAGCTTATGGGAGGCCGGAGGCTACGAGCAGTACTTC. As protein: CASSLWEAGGYEQYF.

The chain links TRBV6-2 or TRBV6-3 to TRBJ1-1; D gene unclear. Germline V gives CDR1 MNHEY, CDR2 SVGEGT. V lost 4 bases to trimming and J lost 0 bases, with 12 bases between them. The CDR3 sequence is 15 residues long. The CDR3 sequence is CASSLPALLNTEAFF. The CDR3 DNA reads TGTGCCAGCAGTTTACCGGCCCTCTTGAACACTGAAGCTTTCTTT.

V gene TRBV20-1 combines with J gene TRBJ2-1, with TRBD2 as a possible D gene (5 bases). CDR3 length: 13 residues. The germline V gene has CDR1 DFQATT and CDR2 SNEGSKA (reference sequence). V shed 3 bases and J shed 9 bases, with 15 bases lying between them. DNA of the CDR3: TGCAGTGCTAGTTCGCTTTTTGCGGGTGAGCAGTTCTTC. It yields the protein CSASSLFAGEQFF.

J is TRBJ2-7 and V is TRBV6-5, with D perhaps TRBD2 (6 bases). This CDR3 has 16 amino acids. The germline V and J ends were trimmed by 0 bases and 2 bases, with 14 bases remaining between them. Looked up from germline, CDR1 is MNHEY and CDR2 is SVGAGI. The CDR3 spells CASSYSFTSGAYEQYF. CDR3 bases: TGTGCCAGCAGTTACTCTTTCACATCGGGGGCCTACGAGCAGTACTTC.

The V call is TRBV29-1, the J call TRBJ2-1; D remains ambiguous. V gave up 1 base and J gave up 7 bases, with 17 bases separating them. CDR3 length equals 15 residues. Germline loops: CDR1 SQVTM, CDR2 ANQGSEA. This CDR3 is CSVEGLFASRNEQFF. CDR3 DNA sequence: TGCAGCGTTGAAGGATTATTTGCTTCGAGGAATGAGCAGTTCTTC.

The genes are TRBV6-2 or TRBV6-3 and TRBJ2-3, with TRBD2 matching 13 bases. The V gene's germline CDR1 is MNHEY and CDR2 SVGEGT. The CDR3 is 16 amino acids. V gave up 6 bases and J gave up 9 bases; unmatched junction bases: 12. For the CDR3, the DNA is TGTGCCAGCAGCTCACTGACTAGCGGGAGGACGAGGACGCAGTATTTT. Translated: CASSSLTSGRTRTQYF.

V gene TRBV5-6 combines with J gene TRBJ1-1, with D possibly being TRBD1 (6 bases). The CDR3 covers 14 residues. CDR1 and CDR2 (germline): SGHDT, YYEEEE. The V end lost 4 bases, the J end lost 1 base, and 11 bases lay between the germline ends. CDR3 loop: CASSLRTANTEAFF. Written as DNA, the CDR3 is TGTGCCAGCAGCCTGAGGACAGCGAACACTGAAGCTTTCTTT.

This chain connects TRBV29-1 to TRBJ1-2, with TRBD1 as a possible D gene (5 bases). The CDR3 loop spans 12 amino acids. In germline, CDR1 is SQVTM, CDR2 ANQGSEA. Trimming took off 4 bases at V and 6 bases at J, with 12 bases between the two ends. CDR3 in amino acids: CSVGGQVNGYTF. The CDR3, as DNA: TGCAGCGTTGGCGGACAAGTGAATGGCTACACCTTC.

This sequence joins TRBV29-1 and TRBJ1-2; tentative D call: TRBD1 (6 bases). Germline V CDR1 and CDR2: SQVTM, ANQGSEA. The germline V and J ends were trimmed by 3 bases and 4 bases, with 12 bases remaining between them. The length of the CDR3 is 13 residues. CDR3 coding DNA: TGCAGCGTTGAGAACAGGGAAGGCTATGGCTACACCTTC. Amino acid sequence: CSVENREGYGYTF.

This clone was detected ten times or more. The chain recombines TRBV6-5 with TRBJ2-3; the D gene is possibly TRBD2 (6 bases). Trimming removed 2 bases at V and 0 bases at J, with 6 bases between. Germline assignment: CDR1 MNHEY and CDR2 SVGAGI. The CDR3 extends over 14 amino acids. The CDR3 DNA sequence: TGTGCCAGCAGTTACGGGGGGAGCACAGATACGCAGTATTTT. This sequence encodes CASSYGGSTDTQYF.

The rearrangement links TRBV11-3 to TRBJ1-1; D not resolved. V was clipped by 6 bases and J by 2 bases, with 16 bases between them. Germline V gene data show CDR1 as SGHNT and CDR2 as YENEEA. This CDR3 contains 15 residues. CDR3 DNA sequence: TGTGCCAGCAGACACCGGGCCGCTCAAAACACTGAAGCTTTCTTT. Translating it yields CASRHRAAQNTEAFF.

The V call is TRBV28, the J call TRBJ2-3; D is perhaps TRBD1 (5 bases). The CDR3 has 16 residues. The germline V gene encodes CDR1 MDHEN and CDR2 SYDVKM. V gave up 6 bases and J gave up 0 bases, with 16 bases separating them. Here the CDR3 reads CASSPRVTASTDTQYF. The CDR3 region has the DNA TGTGCCAGCAGCCCTCGAGTGACAGCTAGCACAGATACGCAGTATTTT.

V is TRBV6-5 and J is TRBJ1-6, with D unresolved. This CDR3 is built from 12 residues. Germline assignment: CDR1 MNHEY and CDR2 SVGAGI. V was clipped by 5 bases and J by 8 bases, with 7 bases between them. CDR3 in DNA: TGTGCCAGCAGTCCCGGGGATTCACCCCTCCACTTT. It specifies CASSPGDSPLHF.

This sequence joins TRBV6-6 and TRBJ1-5; 9 positions match TRBD1. Germline lookup yields CDR1 MNHNY and CDR2 SVGAGI (reference sequence). The junction had 9 bases not matched to a gene; V was cut back by 6 bases and J by 3 bases. The CDR3 runs to 16 residues. The CDR3 DNA follows: TGTGCCAGCAGCCTACTGGGACAGGGAAACAATCAGCCCCAGCATTTT. This codes for CASSLLGQGNNQPQHF.

The rearrangement links TRBV9 to TRBJ1-3; D uncertain. The length of the CDR3 is 15 residues. Deletions cut 6 bases from V and 0 bases from J, with 13 bases between. Germline V CDR1 and CDR2: SGDLS, YYNGEE. The CDR3 nucleotides read TGTGCCAGCACCCGCGAGGGCACCTCTGGAAACACCATATATTTT. Its translation: CASTREGTSGNTIYF.

The rearrangement joins TRBV15 to TRBJ2-1; 10 bases line up with TRBD1. Germline V gene lookup returns CDR1 LNHNV and CDR2 YYDKDF (reference sequence). The CDR3 consists of 17 residues. Trimming cost V 0 bases and J 8 bases; bases outside gene matches: 10. CDR3 DNA: TGTGCCACCAGCAGAGATAGGACAGGGGGACTCCATGATGAGCAGTTCTTC. It encodes CATSRDRTGGLHDEQFF. The variable domain in full, with the rest retrieved from reference TRBV15 and TRBJ2-1, is DAMVIQNPRYQVTQFGKPVTLSCSQTLNHNVMYWYQQKSSQAPKLLFHYYDKDFNNEADTPDNFQSRRPNTSFCFLDIRSPGLGDTAMYLCATSRDRTGGLHDEQFFGPGTRLTVL.